The 8 T cell receptor beta chains below all came from one sample that was sequenced in a study of cytomegalovirus exposure and HLA in healthy donors. Method: immunoSEQ multiplex PCR; TCRdb's copy keeps in-frame clones and lacks some. Of about 70,000 clones listed, 94% were seen once; the top ten hold around 1.5%. The specimen was PBMCs. These receptors were collected from a man between 18 and 29 years old in good health and CMV-seropositive.

The chain joins TRBV5-1 to TRBJ2-7, with D perhaps TRBD1 (6 bases). V was clipped by 3 bases and J by 0 bases, with 7 bases between them. This CDR3 comprises 13 residues. CDR1 is SGHRS, CDR2 YFSETQ, per germline. CDR3 region: CASSWDNSYEQYF. The DNA of the CDR3 is TGCGCCAGCAGCTGGGACAACTCCTACGAGCAGTACTTC.

V and J are TRBV7-2 and TRBJ2-7, with 7 bases that match TRBD1. The CDR3 is made up of 15 amino acids. V shed 5 bases and J 4 bases; nucleotides not matched to a gene: 11. Germline V gene sequence: CDR1 SGHTA, CDR2 FQGNSA. CDR3 amino acids: CASSRQGPTLYEQYF. As DNA, the CDR3 is TGTGCCAGCAGCCGACAGGGCCCAACCCTTTACGAGCAGTACTTC.

The rearrangement joins TRBV6-5 to TRBJ1-3, with 8 bases fitting TRBD1. The CDR3 is 15 residues long. The V gene end was trimmed by 6 bases and the J gene end by 2 bases; junction bases not matched to a gene: 6. Germline assignment: CDR1 MNHEY and CDR2 SVGAGI. CDR3 sequence reads: CASRFTGGTGNTIYF. CDR3 DNA sequence: TGTGCCAGCAGATTCACAGGGGGAACTGGAAACACCATATATTTT.

This clone was found once. The J gene is TRBJ2-3, the V gene TRBV25-1; no definite D call. Between the trimmed V and J ends, which lost 3 bases and 1 base, there was a span of 14 bases. The germline V gene has CDR1 MGHDK and CDR2 SYGVNS. This CDR3 comprises 16 residues. The CDR3 coding sequence is TGTGCCAGCAGTGAGGCCGCCCGCTCTGGCACAGATACGCAGTATTTT. Its translation is CASSEAARSGTDTQYF.

The J gene is TRBJ2-5, the V gene TRBV7-3, with TRBD2 matching 9 bases. Trimming took 0 bases from V and 3 from J; bases not matched to a gene: 2. The CDR3 is 15 residues long. Germline V gives CDR1 SGHTA, CDR2 FQGTGA. CDR3 nucleotides: TGTGCCAGCAGCTTAACTAGCGGGGGAGAAGAGACCCAGTACTTC. As protein: CASSLTSGGEETQYF.

This sequence joins TRBV5-4 and TRBJ2-5; 10 positions match TRBD2. V was pared by 0 bases and J by 5 bases, with 13 bases of the junction left unmatched. This CDR3 contains 18 residues. From germline, CDR1 is SGHNT and CDR2 YYREEE (reference sequence). CDR3: CASSLARVSGRGGETQYF. As DNA, the CDR3 is TGTGCCAGCAGCTTGGCCCGGGTCAGCGGGAGGGGAGGTGAGACCCAGTACTTC.

The CDR3 DNA sequence: TGTGCCAGTAGTACAGGGGGCAGGGAGACCCAGTACTTC. Translating gives CASSTGGRETQYF. The rearrangement uses TRBV19 and TRBJ2-5; 8 bases are a match to TRBD1. CDR1 LNHDA and CDR2 SQIVND come from the germline V gene (reference sequence). The CDR3 is 13 amino acids. With V trimmed by 4 bases and J by 5 bases, 3 bases remained unmatched.

This rearrangement joins TRBV6-6 to TRBJ1-3, with a weak D call TRBD1 (5 bases). Per germline, CDR1 MNHNY and CDR2 SVGAGI (reference sequence). With 6 bases removed from V and 3 bases from J, the gap between germline ends came to 18 bases. CDR3 length: 16 residues. CDR3 DNA: TGTGCCAGCAGCCGTTCAAGGGACTCTTATGGAAACACCATATATTTT. Its protein is CASSRSRDSYGNTIYF.